The rows below give T cell receptor beta chains drawn from one sample of a study of cytomegalovirus exposure and HLA in healthy donors. Data came from immunoSEQ multiplex PCR; TCRdb stores just in-frame clones and leaves some out. Of about 90,000 clones in the sample, 55% to 70% are singletons; the top ten hold about 22%. The sequenced material came from PBMCs. These receptors originate from a woman between 45 and 65 years old in good health and CMV-seropositive. Both conserved end residues are trimmed from each CDR3. Fields, in order: V gene, CDR3 protein.

v_gene: TRBV7-9; CDR3aa: ASSSGAGAANEKLF
v_gene: TRBV5-1; CDR3aa: ASSLVGRGGEDEQF
v_gene: TRBV19; CDR3aa: ASSIGSESNQPQH
v_gene: TRBV10-3; CDR3aa: AIARGTGELF
v_gene: TRBV5-1; CDR3aa: ASSLALAGGHEQF
v_gene: TRBV9; CDR3aa: ASSVSPSTNEKLF
v_gene: TRBV6-1; CDR3aa: ASIRSGANVLT
v_gene: TRBV28; CDR3aa: ASMPGQGNQPQH
v_gene: TRBV28; CDR3aa: ASSFREYEQY
v_gene: TRBV19; CDR3aa: ATQGGGHPNEKLF
v_gene: TRBV7-9; CDR3aa: ASSQQAGTGDYGYT
v_gene: TRBV7-2; CDR3aa: ASSYNQGRGETQY
v_gene: TRBV2; CDR3aa: ASKPGQLEAF
v_gene: TRBV9; CDR3aa: ASSMGTGVLPPLH
v_gene: TRBV28; CDR3aa: ASSAPSFPEQF
v_gene: TRBV27; CDR3aa: ASSSPGHGNQPQH
v_gene: TRBV30; CDR3aa: AWSPGANTEAF
v_gene: TRBV9; CDR3aa: ASSVAGTEQGKDGYT
v_gene: TRBV30; CDR3aa: AWSVQGILSTQY
v_gene: TRBV7-9; CDR3aa: ASSSGTVYEQY
v_gene: TRBV13; CDR3aa: ASSPTGAVSMNTEAF
v_gene: TRBV10-3; CDR3aa: AISGSTGQVLDTQY
v_gene: TRBV30; CDR3aa: ACSMGGETQY
v_gene: TRBV11-2; CDR3aa: ASSLFPAGGTKNIQY
v_gene: TRBV28; CDR3aa: ASAYSGNFYEQY
v_gene: TRBV9; CDR3aa: ASSVGGVGGNGAF
v_gene: TRBV5-1; CDR3aa: ASGAQGVVDTQY
v_gene: TRBV7-6; CDR3aa: ASSLALLDEQY
v_gene: TRBV28; CDR3aa: ASSVTGNNQPQH
v_gene: TRBV4-1; CDR3aa: ASSLSGTGPISGANVLT
v_gene: TRBV10-3; CDR3aa: AIRVITGSVETQY
v_gene: TRBV4-1; CDR3aa: ASSQELDRGYTEAF
v_gene: TRBV7-2; CDR3aa: ASSLRGPEPNEKLF
v_gene: TRBV10-3; CDR3aa: AISGTEATGELF
v_gene: TRBV6-1; CDR3aa: ASSEALGGRGEQY
v_gene: TRBV14; CDR3aa: ASSQGGHGQNQPQH
v_gene: TRBV7-6; CDR3aa: ASSPGTGGTGELF
v_gene: TRBV27; CDR3aa: ASSLQPSGGSDTQY
v_gene: TRBV7-9; CDR3aa: ASSQTTGLAF
v_gene: TRBV10-2; CDR3aa: ASSWTQGAKGNTIY
v_gene: TRBV6-5; CDR3aa: ASSIGQGANTEAF
v_gene: TRBV6-5; CDR3aa: ASSASRDRGNTIY
v_gene: TRBV6-1; CDR3aa: ASSEFGGGTQETQY
v_gene: TRBV5-1; CDR3aa: ASSLGGGKGEQY
v_gene: TRBV5-6; CDR3aa: ASSRSGTGYIGLGEQF
v_gene: TRBV7-6; CDR3aa: ASSPYRDGYT
v_gene: TRBV6-1; CDR3aa: ASSEAHSGGEKLF
v_gene: TRBV5-1; CDR3aa: ASSLVGGGEETQY
v_gene: TRBV28; CDR3aa: ASTPGGRRGYT
v_gene: TRBV13; CDR3aa: ASGEGPNYGYT
v_gene: TRBV7-9; CDR3aa: ASSSIGGLNQPQH
v_gene: TRBV7-6; CDR3aa: ASSPGGLGEKLF
v_gene: TRBV27; CDR3aa: ASSFVGQLAKNIQY
v_gene: TRBV7-9; CDR3aa: ASSLYSGGTEAF
v_gene: TRBV7-9; CDR3aa: ASSLGGTGDTEAF
v_gene: TRBV6-5; CDR3aa: ASRTSGGYNEQF
v_gene: TRBV6-1; CDR3aa: ASIPSGVSSEAF
v_gene: TRBV7-3; CDR3aa: ASSKDRDYEQY
v_gene: TRBV10-3; CDR3aa: AISEQGTGDVKGEQY